This T cell receptor beta chain was identified during a study of CXCR4 blockade with PD-1 therapy in pancreatic cancer. Study-wide findings and caveats: Frequent tumor clones were encoded by many distinct rearrangements, suggesting shared antigens. Only TCRbeta chains were sequenced here. Survival did not correlate with tumor clonality, which averaged around 0.13 versus 0.046.

Using immunoSEQ multiplex PCR, the repertoire was profiled, and TCRdb retains in-frame clones only, with some absent. This sample yields several thousand clones, of which 45% to 60% are seen a single time; about 6.6% belongs to the top ten. No neoadjuvant therapy was given before resection to the patients supplying these archived tumor blocks. A word on this clone: Its antigen is as yet unknown.

J lost 0 bases, V lost 7 bases, and 12 bases had no gene match. This CDR3 is built from 18 residues. The chain recombines TRBV23-1 with TRBJ2-6, with 7 bases fitting TRBD1. TRBV23-1 has ORF status, its function being uncertain. This receptor was identified in a human donor with pancreatic ductal adenocarcinoma. The sequenced sample was tumor tissue. The CDR3 nucleotides are TGCGCCAGCATGGTAGGGGACAGTGACACCTCTGGGGCCAACGTCCTGACTTTC. This sequence encodes CASMVGDSDTSGANVLTF.